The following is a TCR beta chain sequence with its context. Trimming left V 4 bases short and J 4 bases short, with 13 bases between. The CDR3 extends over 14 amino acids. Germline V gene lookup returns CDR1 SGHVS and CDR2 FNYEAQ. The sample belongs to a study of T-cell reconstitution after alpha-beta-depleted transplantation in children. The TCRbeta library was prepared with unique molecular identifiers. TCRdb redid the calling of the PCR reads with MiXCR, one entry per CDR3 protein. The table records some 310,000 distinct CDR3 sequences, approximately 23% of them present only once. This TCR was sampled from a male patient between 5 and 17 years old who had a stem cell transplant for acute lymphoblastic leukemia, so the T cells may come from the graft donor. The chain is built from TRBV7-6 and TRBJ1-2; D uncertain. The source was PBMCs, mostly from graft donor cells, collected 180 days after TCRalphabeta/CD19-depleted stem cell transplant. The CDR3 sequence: CASSYDGPIYGYTF. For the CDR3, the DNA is TGTGCCAGCAGCTACGACGGACCTATCTATGGCTACACCTTC.